Included here is one TCR beta chain sequence, with context. Its antigen is not identified. V gave up 0 bases and J gave up 8 bases, with 10 bases separating them. From germline, CDR1 is LGHNA and CDR2 YNFKEQ. CDR3 size: 14 residues. This specimen belongs to a study of tumor-infiltrating lymphocytes in primary liver carcinoma. Total RNA (roughly 540 ng) served as template for TCR beta cDNA synthesis primed by a constant-region primer. Libraries of TCR beta came from three nested multiplex PCR rounds with slightly modified ARM-PCR. The first two PCR rounds used TRBV1-TRBV30 primers with a Cbeta primer, 9 to 11 cycles each. Via MiXCR, TCRdb re-called the multiplex PCR reads, giving one row per CDR3 protein. The table lists 300,000 to 350,000 distinct CDR3 sequences, approximately 64% of them singletons. The authors took blood RNA from unsorted whole blood and also extracted germline DNA. Findings and limits, study-wide: It was in tumors, not blood, that the top-250-clone fraction was significantly higher (p = 0.039).

The chain combines TRBV4-2 with TRBJ1-4; unclear D gene. The receptor was isolated from a middle-aged man with primary liver carcinoma and hepatitis B virus infection. The sample taken for sequencing was peripheral blood. In DNA form, the CDR3 reads TGTGCCAGCAGCCAAGACGGCAGGAAAGAAAAACTGTTTTTT. Its protein product is CASSQDGRKEKLFF.